Presented here are 30 T cell receptor beta chains from one specimen sequenced in a study of regulatory T cells in long-lasting Graves disease. Time point described: newly diagnosed GD, antithyroid drugs for less than 3 months. From RNA extracted from PBMCs, the TCR library was made. Sequencing libraries for TCR beta were prepared with iRepertoire HTBI primers and Arm-PCR of CDR3 regions. TCRdb reanalysed the multiplex PCR reads using MiXCR and keeps one entry per CDR3 protein. The table includes 350,000 to 500,000 distinct CDR3 sequences, less than 15% detected once. These same records also appear under a second study, on T cells in Graves' hyperthyroidism and ophthalmopathy.

This material consisted of peripheral blood mononuclear cells (PBMCs), taken at new diagnosis, from a patient treated with antithyroid drugs. These TCRs come from a woman aged 45-65 years with Graves disease.

This clonotype occurred many times. The CDR3 loop reads CASSLAAARTGGRTTQYF. The CDR3 DNA is TGTGCCAGCAGCCTCGCAGCGGCTAGAACAGGGGGGCGTACAACGCAGTATTTT. This rearrangement joins TRBV3-1 to TRBJ2-3; 8 positions agree with TRBD1. CDR1 LGHDT and CDR2 YNNKEL come from the germline V gene (reference sequence). Trimming took 4 bases from V and 9 from J; bases not matched to a gene: 21. This CDR3 contains 18 residues.

Regarding this clonotype: One end of the junction fails to match germline, which may point to a read error. This chain joins TRBV5-1 and TRBJ2-2; 7 nucleotides line up with TRBD1. The CDR3 is 16 amino acids. Per germline, CDR1 SGHRS and CDR2 YFSETQ. The CDR3 coding sequence is TGCGCCGGCAGCGCCTCGGGACAGACTTACGCCGGGGAGCTGTTTTTT. This codes for CAGSASGQTYAGELFF. The whole variable domain, filled in from reference TRBV5-1 and TRBJ2-2, reads KAGVTQTPRYLIKTRGQQVTLSCSPISGHRSVSWYQQTPGQGLQFLFEYFSETQRNKGNFPGRFSGRQFSNSRSEMNVSTLELGDSALYLCAGSASGQTYAGELFFGEGSRLTVL.

There are many counts of this clonotype. The V and J genes are TRBV2 and TRBJ2-7; 9 nucleotides line up with TRBD1. V lost 3 bases to trimming and J lost 6 bases; unmatched junction nucleotides: 9. The CDR3 contains 15 residues. CDR1 and CDR2 from the germline V gene are SNHLY and FYNNEI. As DNA, the CDR3 is TGTGCCAGCAGTGAGGAACAGGGGGCTTGGAGCGAGCAGTACTTC. It is translated as CASSEEQGAWSEQYF.

This clonotype was observed at least ten times. This chain connects TRBV2 to TRBJ2-3; D is ambiguous. Deletions cut 7 bases from V and 3 bases from J, with 8 bases between. CDR3 length: 12 amino acids. The germline V gene encodes CDR1 SNHLY and CDR2 FYNNEI. The CDR3 DNA sequence: TGTGCCAGCACCCCTCGGACAGATACGCAGTATTTT. The encoded protein is CASTPRTDTQYF.

The V call is TRBV29-1, the J call TRBJ1-1, with TRBD1 matching over 8 bases. Trimming took 6 bases from V and 5 from J; bases not matched to a gene: 5. There are 12 residues in the CDR3. CDR1 and CDR2 (germline): SQVTM, ANQGSEA. The CDR3 bases are TGCAGCGTGGACAGGGTAGGGACTGAAGCTTTCTTT. Translating gives CSVDRVGTEAFF.

This clonotype was recorded many times. V usage is TRBV6-5 and J usage is TRBJ1-4; TRBD1 agrees at 9 bases. V lost 0 bases, J lost 7 bases, and 6 bases stayed unmatched. The CDR3 runs to 16 residues. In germline, CDR1 is MNHEY, CDR2 SVGAGI. CDR3 in DNA: TGTGCCAGCAGTTACTCACCGGGACAGGGAGGTGAAAAACTGTTTTTT. It specifies CASSYSPGQGGEKLFF.

This sequence joins TRBV19 and TRBJ1-5; D unresolved. This CDR3 spans 10 amino acids. Trimming pared 4 bases from V and 7 bases from J, leaving 2 bases between. Per the germline V gene, CDR1 is LNHDA and CDR2 is SQIVND (reference sequence). The CDR3 DNA reads TGTGCCAGTAGTACCCAGCCCCAGCATTTT. Its protein is CASSTQPQHF.

This clonotype was observed at least ten times. The rearrangement uses TRBV7-9 and TRBJ2-7; 7 bases are a match to TRBD1. V lost 5 bases, J lost 3 bases, and 13 bases stayed unmatched. Germline V gives CDR1 SEHNR, CDR2 FQNEAQ (reference sequence). The CDR3 contains 16 residues. CDR3 protein: CASSPDPGTVLYEQYF. The CDR3 DNA sequence: TGTGCCAGCAGCCCTGACCCCGGGACAGTACTCTACGAGCAGTACTTC.

The gene calls are TRBV18 and TRBJ2-7, with 7 positions matching TRBD2. CDR3 size: 15 residues. With V trimmed by 3 bases and J by 2 bases, 7 bases remained unmatched. Germline-derived CDR1 and CDR2 are KGHSH and LQKENI. DNA of the CDR3: TGTGCCAGCTCACCCGGGGCTAGCGGAACCTACGAGCAGTACTTC. This codes for CASSPGASGTYEQYF.

This clonotype was recorded many times. This chain connects TRBV6-1 to TRBJ2-7, with D possibly matching TRBD2 (6 bases). V was pared by 4 bases and J by 3 bases, with 13 bases between. The germline gives CDR1 MNHNS, CDR2 SASEGT. The CDR3 has 14 amino acids. The DNA of the CDR3 is TGTGCCAGCAGTGCCTGGGACTCGGGCTACGAGCAGTACTTC. Protein sequence: CASSAWDSGYEQYF.

This clonotype has at least ten counts. The chain combines TRBV2 with TRBJ2-4, with 7 bases that match TRBD1. The V segment lost 4 bases and the J segment 7 bases; nucleotides outside the gene matches: 4. This CDR3 contains 13 residues. Germline V gene data show CDR1 as SNHLY and CDR2 as FYNNEI. In DNA form, the CDR3 reads TGTGCCAGCAGTGGGACAGGTGGGAACATTCAGTACTTC. Encoded protein: CASSGTGGNIQYF.

This clonotype has at least ten counts. CDR3 region: CASRGDRVGTSGTYTGELFF. The CDR3 region has the DNA TGTGCCAGCAGAGGGGACAGGGTAGGGACTAGCGGGACCTACACCGGGGAGCTGTTTTTT. The chain combines TRBV2 with TRBJ2-2; 13 bases line up with TRBD2. Germline V CDR1 and CDR2: SNHLY, FYNNEI. The V segment lost 6 bases and the J segment 3 bases; nucleotides outside the gene matches: 16. The CDR3 is made up of 20 amino acids. The full variable domain, with the rest looked up from reference TRBV2 and TRBJ2-2, is EPEVTQTPSHQVTQMGQEVILRCVPISNHLYFYWYRQILGQKVEFLVSFYNNEISEKSEIFDDQFSVERPDGSNFTLKIRSTKLEDSAMYFCASRGDRVGTSGTYTGELFFGEGSRLTVL.

V gene TRBV4-1 combines with J gene TRBJ2-1; D unclear. Germline CDR1 is MGHRA and CDR2 is YSYEKL. Trimming removed 0 bases at V and 9 bases at J, with 12 bases between. The CDR3 extends over 14 amino acids. The CDR3 protein is CASSQDSWAGEQFF. The DNA of the CDR3 is TGCGCCAGCAGCCAAGATTCTTGGGCTGGTGAGCAGTTCTTC.

The table lists this clonotype with a few counts. CDR3 in amino acids: CASSPGASDQETQYF. CDR3 sequence (DNA): TGCGCCAGCAGCCCCGGGGCAAGCGACCAAGAGACCCAGTACTTC. This chain links TRBV4-1 with TRBJ2-5; D tentatively fits TRBD1 or TRBD2 (5 bases each). The CDR3 contains 15 residues. V lost 4 bases and J 0 bases, leaving 12 bases between the germline ends. The V gene's germline CDR1 is MGHRA and CDR2 YSYEKL.

In this sample, this clonotype turned up a few times. The chain recombines TRBV30 with TRBJ2-1; 8 positions agree with TRBD1. CDR1 GTSNPN and CDR2 SVGIG come from the germline V gene (reference sequence). CDR3 size: 14 residues. V was clipped by 5 bases and J by 6 bases; unmatched bases: 9. Written as DNA, the CDR3 is TGTGCCTGGTCACCGGGACAGGCTGGCAATGAGCAGTTCTTC. Its translation is CAWSPGQAGNEQFF.

Remarks on this clonotype: This clone may be a read error of a much larger clone one base away. The chain links TRBV28 to TRBJ2-5; D unresolved. Trimming stripped 5 bases from V and 2 bases from J, with 9 bases between. There are 13 residues in the CDR3. The germline V gene encodes CDR1 MDHEN and CDR2 SYDVKM. DNA for the CDR3: TGTGCCAGCAGTGATTCTGCGCAAGAGACCCAGTACTTC. Amino acid sequence: CASSDSAQETQYF. The full variable domain, completed using reference TRBV28 and TRBJ2-5, is DVKVTQSSRYLVKRTGEKVFLECVQDMDHENMFWYRQDPGLGLRLIYFSYDVKMKEKGDIPEGYSVSREKKERFSLILESASTNQTSMYLCASSDSAQETQYFGPGTRLLVL.

This clonotype was observed at least ten times. The DNA is omitted, as the CDR3 cannot be located on it reliably, and the CDR3 follows TCRdb's listing. V usage is TRBV6-2 or TRBV6-3 and J usage is TRBJ2-6; TRBD2 is the table's D call and was not checked against the DNA. Germline V gives CDR1 MNHEY, CDR2 SVGEGT. A total of 18 residues make up the CDR3, ends included. CDR3 protein: CASSRGFGPGPGANVLTF.

The CDR3, as DNA: TGTGCCAGCAGCTTAGGACCGATCGGGATGGGCTCCTACAATGAGCAGTTCTTC. Its protein is CASSLGPIGMGSYNEQFF. The gene calls are TRBV7-2 and TRBJ2-1; tentative D call: TRBD2 (5 bases). Germline V gene data show CDR1 as SGHTA and CDR2 as FQGNSA. The V end was cut by 1 base, the J end by 0 bases, with 16 bases between. CDR3 length: 18 amino acids.

As to this clonotype: A single base separates this from a much larger clone, so it may be a read error. The rearrangement uses TRBV2 and TRBJ2-5; the D is unclear. V lost 11 bases and J lost 5, with 18 bases in between. CDR3 size: 13 residues. The germline gives CDR1 SNHLY, CDR2 FYNNEI. For the CDR3, the DNA is TGTGCCTGCAATTATGTTCTGGGGGAGACCCAGTACTTC. The encoded protein is CACNYVLGETQYF.

This rearrangement joins TRBV5-1 to TRBJ1-2; D remains unclear. This CDR3 has 15 amino acids. V was trimmed by 0 bases and J by 3 bases, leaving 12 bases between them. The germline V gene encodes CDR1 SGHRS and CDR2 YFSETQ. In DNA form, the CDR3 reads TGCGCCAGCAGCTTGGATCAGACCCTTGACTATGGCTACACCTTC. Translated: CASSLDQTLDYGYTF.

This clonotype was seen at least ten times. The CDR3: CASSRNTEAFF. The DNA of the CDR3 is TGTGCCAGCAGCAGGAACACTGAAGCTTTCTTT. The chain combines TRBV7-9 with TRBJ1-1; D is unclear. Germline CDR1 reads SEHNR; CDR2 reads FQNEAQ (reference sequence). The CDR3 is made up of 11 amino acids. V was pared by 5 bases and J by 1 base, with 2 bases between.

This clonotype was picked up many times. The chain carries TRBV20-1 and TRBJ2-1; 15 nucleotides agree with TRBD2. From germline, CDR1 is DFQATT and CDR2 SNEGSKA (reference sequence). The CDR3 is 18 amino acids. The ends lost 6 bases at V and 2 bases at J; junction bases unmatched: 11. The CDR3 loop reads CSARGLAGGPITYNEQFF. The CDR3 DNA reads TGCAGTGCCCGGGGACTAGCGGGAGGACCCATTACCTACAATGAGCAGTTCTTC.

This clonotype has a count of ten or more. The chain couples TRBV3-1 to TRBJ2-1, with 8 bases fitting TRBD2. The CDR3 runs 14 residues. CDR1 is LGHDT and CDR2 is YNNKEL in the germline V gene (reference sequence). J gave up 6 bases and V 6 bases, and 7 bases lay outside the gene matches. DNA for the CDR3: TGTGCCAGCAGTTTAGCGGGACTCCGCAATGAGCAGTTCTTC. Its translation: CASSLAGLRNEQFF.

This clonotype was seen ten or more times. This chain connects TRBV2 to TRBJ1-5, with 8 bases lining up with TRBD1. CDR3 length equals 15 residues. From germline, CDR1 is SNHLY and CDR2 FYNNEI. Trimming removed 5 bases from V and 7 bases from J; junction bases left unmatched: 10. CDR3 nucleotide sequence: TGTGCCAGCAGTCCCCATGGACAGGGCCCCCAGCCCCAGCATTTT. Translation gives CASSPHGQGPQPQHF. The variable domain in full, completed from reference TRBV2 and TRBJ1-5, reads EPEVTQTPSHQVTQMGQEVILRCVPISNHLYFYWYRQILGQKVEFLVSFYNNEISEKSEIFDDQFSVERPDGSNFTLKIRSTKLEDSAMYFCASSPHGQGPQPQHFGDGTRLSIL.

This rearrangement joins TRBV27 to TRBJ2-5; either TRBD1 or TRBD2 may supply D (6 bases each). CDR3 length: 14 amino acids. Looked up from germline, CDR1 is MNHEY and CDR2 is SMNVEV (reference sequence). Trimming took 0 bases from V and 4 from J, leaving 9 bases between them. The CDR3 is CASSLSGGVETQYF. The CDR3 DNA follows: TGTGCCAGCAGTTTATCCGGGGGCGTAGAGACCCAGTACTTC.

This clonotype was observed at least ten times. The chain couples TRBV20-1 to TRBJ1-2; the D gene is possibly TRBD1 (5 bases). The V and J ends lost 3 bases and 9 bases respectively, with 14 bases between them. This CDR3 has 12 amino acids. CDR1 and CDR2 (germline): DFQATT, SNEGSKA (reference sequence). The CDR3 DNA follows: TGCAGTGCTAGTAGGGGCAGGGAACGCTACACCTTC. Translated: CSASRGRERYTF.

Many counts were recorded for this clonotype. The rearrangement links TRBV10-3 to TRBJ2-6; 10 nucleotides align to TRBD2. The CDR3 length is 18 residues. Germline values: CDR1 ENHRY, CDR2 SYGVKD. The trim removed 4 bases at V and 1 base at J, leaving 7 bases unmatched. The CDR3 is CAISGGASGSSGANVLTF. The CDR3 DNA follows: TGTGCCATCAGTGGAGGGGCTAGCGGGAGTTCTGGGGCCAACGTCCTGACTTTC.

The J gene is TRBJ2-1, the V gene TRBV6-2 or TRBV6-3; D is unresolved. V lost 1 base to trimming and J lost 0 bases, with 28 bases between them. The germline gives CDR1 MNHEY, CDR2 SVGEGT. The CDR3 has 22 amino acids. CDR3 protein: CASSYLVPTGPNVPSSYNEQFF. The CDR3 DNA follows: TGTGCCAGCAGTTACTTGGTGCCTACCGGGCCTAATGTACCGAGCTCCTACAATGAGCAGTTCTTC.

This clonotype came up a few times. The chain links TRBV7-9 to TRBJ2-3; D not resolved. The germline CDR1 and CDR2 sequences are SEHNR and FQNEAQ (reference sequence). This CDR3 is 17 amino acids long. V lost 5 bases, J lost 1 base, and 19 bases lay in between. CDR3 protein: CASSPGDSALGTDTQYF. Here the CDR3 DNA reads TGTGCCAGCAGCCCAGGAGACTCGGCTCTTGGCACAGATACGCAGTATTTT.

This clonotype has ten or more counts. The rearrangement joins TRBV30 to TRBJ1-2, with 7 bases lining up with TRBD1. Germline V gene lookup returns CDR1 GTSNPN and CDR2 SVGIG (reference sequence). The CDR3 is made up of 13 amino acids. The trim removed 3 bases at V and 3 bases at J, leaving 4 bases unmatched. The CDR3 reads CAWSTGQYYGYTF. In nucleotides, the CDR3 is TGTGCCTGGAGCACGGGACAGTACTATGGCTACACCTTC.